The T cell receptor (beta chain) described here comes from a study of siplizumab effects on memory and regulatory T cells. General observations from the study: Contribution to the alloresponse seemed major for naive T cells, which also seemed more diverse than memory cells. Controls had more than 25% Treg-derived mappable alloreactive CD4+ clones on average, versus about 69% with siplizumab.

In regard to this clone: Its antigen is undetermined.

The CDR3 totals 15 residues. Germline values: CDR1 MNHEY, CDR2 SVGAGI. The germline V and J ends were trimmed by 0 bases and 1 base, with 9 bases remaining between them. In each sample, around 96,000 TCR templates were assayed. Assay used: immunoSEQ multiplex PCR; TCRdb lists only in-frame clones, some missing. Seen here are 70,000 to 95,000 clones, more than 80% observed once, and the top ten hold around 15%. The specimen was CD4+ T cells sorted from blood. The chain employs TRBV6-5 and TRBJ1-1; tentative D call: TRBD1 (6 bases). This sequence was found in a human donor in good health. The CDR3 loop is CASSYSTGANTEAFF. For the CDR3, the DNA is TGTGCCAGCAGTTACTCGACAGGAGCGAACACTGAAGCTTTCTTT.